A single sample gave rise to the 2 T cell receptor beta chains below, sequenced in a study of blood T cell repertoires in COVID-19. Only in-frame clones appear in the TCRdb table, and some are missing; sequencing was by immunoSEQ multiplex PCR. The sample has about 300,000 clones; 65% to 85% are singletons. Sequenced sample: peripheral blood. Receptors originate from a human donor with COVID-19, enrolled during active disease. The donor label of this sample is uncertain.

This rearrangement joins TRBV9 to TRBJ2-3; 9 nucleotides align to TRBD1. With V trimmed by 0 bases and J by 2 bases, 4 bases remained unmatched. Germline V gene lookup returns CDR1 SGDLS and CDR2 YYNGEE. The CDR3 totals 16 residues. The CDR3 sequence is CASSVVGQGITDTQYF. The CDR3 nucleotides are TGTGCCAGCAGCGTAGTGGGACAGGGCATCACAGATACGCAGTATTTT.

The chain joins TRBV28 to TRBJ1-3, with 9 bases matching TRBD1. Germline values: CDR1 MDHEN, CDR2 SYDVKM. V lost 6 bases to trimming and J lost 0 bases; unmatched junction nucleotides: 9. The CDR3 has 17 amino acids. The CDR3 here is CASSFAGQGFSGNTIYF. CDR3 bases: TGTGCCAGCAGCTTTGCCGGACAGGGGTTCTCTGGAAACACCATATATTTT.